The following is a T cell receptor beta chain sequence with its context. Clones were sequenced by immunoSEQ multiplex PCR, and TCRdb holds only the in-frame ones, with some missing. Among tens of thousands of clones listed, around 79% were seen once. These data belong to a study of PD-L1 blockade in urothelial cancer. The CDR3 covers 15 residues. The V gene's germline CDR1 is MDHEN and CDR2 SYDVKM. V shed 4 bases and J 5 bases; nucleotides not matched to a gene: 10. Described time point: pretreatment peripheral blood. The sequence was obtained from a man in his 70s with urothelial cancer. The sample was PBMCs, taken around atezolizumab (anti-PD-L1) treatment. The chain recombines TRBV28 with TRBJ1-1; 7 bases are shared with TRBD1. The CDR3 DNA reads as TGTGCCAGCAGTTCGCCCGAAGGGGGCCGGACTGAAGCTTTCTTT. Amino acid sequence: CASSSPEGGRTEAFF.